Listed here is a single T cell receptor (beta chain). This CDR3 is built from 17 residues. Germline CDR1 is MDHEN and CDR2 is SYDVKM. V was clipped by 2 bases and J by 0 bases; unmatched bases: 9. The data stem from a study of blood T cell repertoires in COVID-19. Study overall: COVID-19 samples, acute and convalescent, were from the United States, Italy and Spain. Nucleic acid was either cDNA or gDNA, and it came from T cells, B-cell-depleted T cells, or PBMCs.

Sequencing used immunoSEQ multiplex PCR; TCRdb keeps in-frame clones, though not all of them. The sample records hundreds of thousands of clones, about four fifths being singletons. The cohort comprised adults aged 18 to 89 years residing in some 24 US areas. The sequenced sample was PBMCs or T cells enriched from blood (not recorded which). The TCR sequence derives from a woman between 45 and 65 years old who had been exposed to COVID-19. The chain combines TRBV28 with TRBJ1-2; 7 nucleotides align to TRBD1. The CDR3 spells CASSLLTGARANYGYTF. For the CDR3, the DNA is TGTGCCAGCAGTTTACTAACAGGGGCAAGAGCTAACTATGGCTACACCTTC.